This entry is about one T cell receptor beta chain. In the naive CD8 group, cells lacked CD45RO and were positively selected for CCR7, so terminally differentiated effector memory CD45RA+ cells were left out. The sample comes from a study of shared clonotypes between healthy human individuals. This CDR3 spans 13 amino acids. CDR1 GTSNPN and CDR2 SVGIG come from the germline V gene (reference sequence). V was clipped by 1 base and J by 1 base, with 5 bases between them. Measured with immunoSEQ multiplex PCR; TCRdb has only the in-frame clones, and not every one. Counted here are hundreds of thousands of clones, 90% to 97% occurring once; the ten biggest clones make up about 0.12%.

The TCR sequence derives from a woman aged 25-40 years in good health. The V gene is TRBV30, the J gene TRBJ1-5; D perhaps matches TRBD1 (5 bases). The sample consisted of naive CD8+ T cells sorted from blood. This chain's CDR3 is CAWSAGSNQPQHF. For the CDR3, the DNA is TGTGCCTGGAGTGCAGGGAGCAATCAGCCCCAGCATTTT.